A single sample gave rise to the 28 T cell receptor beta chains below, sequenced in a study of cytomegalovirus exposure and HLA in healthy donors. The primer mix had 60 Vbeta and 13 Jbeta primers. Sequencing used immunoSEQ multiplex PCR; TCRdb keeps in-frame clones, though not all of them. The data hold approximately 70,000 clones, with 74% observed a single time. Sequenced material: PBMCs. The receptor source for this set is a woman aged 60-75 years in good health and CMV-seropositive.

The count of this clone is one. The V and J genes are TRBV5-4 and TRBJ2-4; no clear D gene. Germline assignment: CDR1 SGHNT and CDR2 YYREEE (reference sequence). Trimming removed 4 bases from V and 1 base from J, with 9 bases in between. The CDR3 spans 14 residues. The CDR3 sequence is CASSADNAKNIQYF. Here the CDR3 DNA reads TGTGCCAGCAGCGCAGACAACGCCAAAAACATTCAGTACTTC.

This clone was seen more than once but under ten times. The V call is TRBV6-6, the J call TRBJ1-3; D remains unclear. The V and J ends lost 8 bases and 2 bases respectively, with 16 bases between them. The CDR3 length is 15 residues. In germline, CDR1 is MNHNY, CDR2 SVGAGI (reference sequence). The CDR3 sequence: CASQWRENTGNTIYF. CDR3 sequence (DNA): TGTGCCAGCCAGTGGAGGGAAAACACTGGAAACACCATATATTTT.

For this clone: Mismatch with germline at one junction end may stem from a read error. The chain recombines TRBV5-1 with TRBJ1-2; 11 positions match TRBD1. The CDR3 is 14 residues long. Germline-derived CDR1 and CDR2 are SGHRS and YFSETQ. This chain's CDR3 is CASSRTGGGYVYTF. The CDR3 DNA reads TGCGCCAGCAGCCGGACAGGGGGCGGCTATGTCTACACCTTC.

About this clone itself: The conserved final phenylalanine or tryptophan is absent from the CDR3, which likely points to a read error. The V call is TRBV6-1, the J call TRBJ1-2, with D hard to call. Germline V gene lookup returns CDR1 MNHNS and CDR2 SASEGT. V gave up 1 base and J gave up 8 bases, with 8 bases separating them. CDR3 length equals 12 residues. The CDR3 nucleotides are TGTGCCAGCAGTGAAGTGATTATGGGCTACACCGTC. Amino acid sequence: CASSEVIMGYTV.

V is TRBV2 and J is TRBJ2-1; a possible D gene is TRBD1 (6 bases). The V gene's germline CDR1 is SNHLY and CDR2 FYNNEI. Trimming removed 6 bases at V and 4 bases at J, with 19 bases between. The CDR3 runs to 16 residues. The CDR3 DNA follows: TGTGCCAGCAGCGACCCTGGACAGACAACTTACAATGAGCAGTTCTTC. It specifies CASSDPGQTTYNEQFF.

This clone was recorded once. The rearrangement uses TRBV18 and TRBJ1-2; the match to TRBD1 covers 7 bases. The CDR3 has 14 residues. The V segment lost 6 bases and the J segment 7 bases; nucleotides outside the gene matches: 11. Germline CDR1 is KGHSH and CDR2 is LQKENI. The CDR3 DNA is TGTGCCAGCTCTCCTCCCGACAGGGCCGCTGGCTACACCTTC. It encodes CASSPPDRAAGYTF.

This chain uses TRBV7-8 with TRBJ2-7; D possibly corresponds to TRBD2 (5 bases). Trimming took 4 bases from V and 3 from J, leaving 19 bases between them. The CDR3 totals 16 residues. CDR1 is SGHVS, CDR2 FQNEAQ, per germline. CDR3 sequence reads: CASSSYRASTIYEQYF. CDR3 DNA sequence: TGTGCCAGCAGCTCATACCGGGCTAGCACCATCTACGAGCAGTACTTC.

The gene calls are TRBV2 and TRBJ2-1; perhaps TRBD2 as D (5 bases). This CDR3 is 17 amino acids long. The V gene lost 1 base and the J gene lost 0 bases, with 13 bases spanning the gap. Germline V gives CDR1 SNHLY, CDR2 FYNNEI. In DNA form, the CDR3 reads TGTGCCAGCAGTGAAGGGACTGGCTTCCGCTCCTACAATGAGCAGTTCTTC. It is translated as CASSEGTGFRSYNEQFF.

The chain combines TRBV6-1 with TRBJ1-5; tentative D call: TRBD1 (5 bases). Germline values: CDR1 MNHNS, CDR2 SASEGT. CDR3 size: 15 residues. Trimming shortened V by 3 bases and J by 5 bases, and 14 bases separated the two germline ends. The CDR3 sequence: CASSDVRGFDQPQHF. The CDR3 coding sequence is TGTGCCAGCAGTGACGTTAGGGGTTTCGATCAGCCCCAGCATTTT.

The J gene is TRBJ2-2, the V gene TRBV5-1; a weak D match, TRBD1 (6 bases). Germline V CDR1 and CDR2: SGHRS, YFSETQ. With 0 bases removed from V and 0 bases from J, the gap between germline ends came to 9 bases. This CDR3 has 16 residues. The CDR3 reads CASSLDPGANTGELFF. The CDR3 coding sequence is TGCGCCAGCAGCTTGGACCCAGGGGCGAACACCGGGGAGCTGTTTTTT. Combining the CDR3 with reference TRBV5-1 and TRBJ2-2 gives the whole variable domain KAGVTQTPRYLIKTRGQQVTLSCSPISGHRSVSWYQQTPGQGLQFLFEYFSETQRNKGNFPGRFSGRQFSNSRSEMNVSTLELGDSALYLCASSLDPGANTGELFFGEGSRLTVL.

The chain combines TRBV5-4 with TRBJ2-2; weak D call: TRBD1 (6 bases). There are 15 residues in the CDR3. V was cut by 2 bases and J by 5 bases, with 13 bases left in between. Germline V gene lookup returns CDR1 SGHNT and CDR2 YYREEE (reference sequence). CDR3 DNA sequence: TGTGCCAGCAGCTTACAGGGATTAGGAACCGGGGAGCTGTTTTTT. This gives the protein CASSLQGLGTGELFF. The complete variable domain, with remaining parts taken from reference TRBV5-4 and TRBJ2-2, reads ETGVTQSPTHLIKTRGQQVTLRCSSQSGHNTVSWYQQALGQGPQFIFQYYREEENGRGNFPPRFSGLQFPNYSSELNVNALELDDSALYLCASSLQGLGTGELFFGEGSRLTVL.

This chain joins TRBV5-1 and TRBJ2-1; 10 bases match TRBD2. Looked up from germline, CDR1 is SGHRS and CDR2 is YFSETQ. V lost 0 bases, J lost 7 bases, and 4 bases stayed unmatched. The CDR3 is made up of 15 amino acids. The CDR3 here is CASSLEGSGRNEQFF. CDR3 in DNA: TGCGCCAGCAGCTTGGAGGGTAGCGGGAGGAATGAGCAGTTCTTC.

The rearrangement joins TRBV7-3 to TRBJ2-1, with TRBD2 identical over 10 bases. Germline loops: CDR1 SGHTA, CDR2 FQGTGA. CDR3 length equals 15 residues. With V trimmed by 2 bases and J by 3 bases, 1 base remained unmatched. The CDR3 DNA sequence: TGTGCCAGCAGCTTATTAGCGGGGGGCTACAATGAGCAGTTCTTC. This gives the protein CASSLLAGGYNEQFF.

The genes are TRBV4-1 and TRBJ2-1; TRBD2 aligns across 10 bases. The CDR3 totals 15 residues. Germline assignment: CDR1 MGHRA and CDR2 YSYEKL. Trimming cost V 0 bases and J 8 bases; bases outside gene matches: 4. As DNA, the CDR3 is TGCGCCAGCAGCCAAGAAGCGGGAGGGCCCTATGAGCAGTTCTTC. Its translation is CASSQEAGGPYEQFF.

This clone was seen a handful of times. At one boundary the junction diverges from the germline segment, which might be a read error. The chain couples TRBV5-1 to TRBJ1-1; D gene uncertain. The CDR3 sequence is 12 residues long. The germline V gene has CDR1 SGHRS and CDR2 YFSETQ. The chain's CDR3 is CASSSPGEGLSF. The CDR3 coding sequence is TGCGCCAGCAGCTCGCCCGGGGAAGGTTTGTCGTTT.

For this clone: One junction end does not reproduce the germline sequence, and a read error may be involved. This chain connects TRBV5-6 to TRBJ2-1; 9 bases agree with TRBD1. The CDR3 is made up of 15 amino acids. The V gene's germline CDR1 is SGHDT and CDR2 YYEEEE. CDR3 DNA sequence: TGTGCCAGCAGCTTCTGGGACAGGGCCTACAACGAGCAGTTCTTC. Its protein is CASSFWDRAYNEQFF.

J is TRBJ1-2 and V is TRBV19; maybe TRBD1 (5 bases). V was shortened by 3 bases and J by 4 bases, with 21 bases between the two germline ends. CDR3 size: 17 residues. Germline CDR1 and CDR2: LNHDA and SQIVND (reference sequence). The CDR3 here is CASSMPTGDRILYGYTF. The CDR3 coding sequence is TGTGCCAGTAGTATGCCAACAGGTGACCGGATACTCTATGGCTACACCTTC.

J is TRBJ2-1 and V is TRBV5-1, with 10 bases that match TRBD1. The CDR3 is 16 amino acids. The germline gives CDR1 SGHRS, CDR2 YFSETQ. Trimming at V came to 6 bases and at J to 7 bases, leaving 13 bases not matched to a gene. CDR3 sequence: CASTPTPGTGVNEQFF. The DNA for the CDR3 is TGCGCCAGCACCCCGACCCCCGGGACAGGGGTTAATGAGCAGTTCTTC.

The chain links TRBV4-1 to TRBJ2-7; D gene uncertain. The CDR3 contains 13 residues. V was shortened by 1 base and J by 3 bases, with 7 bases between the two germline ends. Germline CDR1 and CDR2: MGHRA and YSYEKL. The CDR3 DNA reads TGCGCCAGCAGCCAAGTGGAGAACTACGAGCAGTACTTC. Its translation: CASSQVENYEQYF.

V is TRBV7-8 and J is TRBJ1-2, with D maybe TRBD1 (5 bases). The V and J ends lost 0 bases and 0 bases respectively, with 8 bases between them. CDR3 length: 15 amino acids. CDR1 is SGHVS, CDR2 FQNEAQ, per germline. The CDR3 DNA reads TGTGCCAGCAGCTTAGCGTCAGGGCCTAACTATGGCTACACCTTC. This translates into CASSLASGPNYGYTF.

The rearrangement uses TRBV2 and TRBJ1-4, with TRBD1 matching over 7 bases. J was trimmed by 1 base and V by 5 bases; bases with no gene match: 4. Germline V CDR1 and CDR2: SNHLY, FYNNEI. The CDR3 contains 15 residues. This chain's CDR3 is CASSFRQGTNEKLFF. The CDR3, as DNA: TGTGCCAGCAGTTTCAGACAGGGAACTAATGAAAAACTGTTTTTT.

The chain is built from TRBV13 and TRBJ2-1, with TRBD1 identical over 8 bases. J lost 2 bases, V lost 5 bases, and 8 bases had no gene match. CDR3 length equals 16 residues. CDR1 PRHDT and CDR2 FYEKMQ come from the germline V gene (reference sequence). In DNA, the CDR3 is TGTGCCAGCAGCCCCCCGACAGGGGTAGCCTACAATGAGCAGTTCTTC. Translated: CASSPPTGVAYNEQFF.

V usage is TRBV29-1 and J usage is TRBJ2-7; 7 bases are shared with TRBD2. The CDR3 covers 14 residues. J lost 5 bases, V lost 7 bases, and 14 bases had no gene match. Germline V CDR1 and CDR2: SQVTM, ANQGSEA. CDR3 DNA sequence: TGCAGCGCTACCAGAGGGTCCGCGGGGGACGAGCAGTACTTC. It codes for CSATRGSAGDEQYF.

For this clone: The identical CDR3 is also encoded by other nucleotide sequences in the sample. This chain uses TRBV30 with TRBJ1-2, with D hard to call. Germline CDR1 and CDR2: GTSNPN and SVGIG (reference sequence). Deletions cut 7 bases from V and 8 bases from J, with 11 bases between. The CDR3 extends over 10 amino acids. The CDR3 nucleotides read TGTGCCTCACAACAGTTAGGCTACACCTTC. It encodes CASQQLGYTF.

This clone has more than one count but fewer than ten. This chain connects TRBV25-1 to TRBJ1-5, with no clear D. Trimming took off 2 bases at V and 0 bases at J, with 8 bases between the two ends. CDR1 is MGHDK and CDR2 is SYGVNS in the germline V gene. This CDR3 spans 15 amino acids. The CDR3 here is CASSEGGLSNQPQHF. The DNA of the CDR3 is TGTGCCAGCAGTGAAGGCGGCCTTAGCAATCAGCCCCAGCATTTT. The complete variable domain, with remaining parts taken from reference TRBV25-1 and TRBJ1-5, reads EADIYQTPRYLVIGTGKKITLECSQTMGHDKMYWYQQDPGMELHLIHYSYGVNSTEKGDLSSESTVSRIRTEHFPLTLESARPSHTSQYLCASSEGGLSNQPQHFGDGTRLSIL.

This sequence joins TRBV30 and TRBJ2-3, with TRBD2 matching over 9 bases. The CDR3 is made up of 11 amino acids. The V gene end was trimmed by 3 bases and the J gene end by 15 bases; junction bases not matched to a gene: 7. The germline CDR1 and CDR2 sequences are GTSNPN and SVGIG (reference sequence). The CDR3 is CAWRGGTSSYF. CDR3 DNA sequence: TGTGCCTGGAGAGGGGGGACTAGCAGTTATTTT.

The genes are TRBV30 and TRBJ1-3; 9 bases match TRBD1. The CDR3 is made up of 15 amino acids. Germline CDR1 and CDR2: GTSNPN and SVGIG (reference sequence). Trimming cost V 4 bases and J 6 bases; bases outside gene matches: 10. In nucleotides, the CDR3 is TGTGCCTGGACTTTTTTGACAGGGGGTACAAACACCATATATTTT. Amino acid sequence: CAWTFLTGGTNTIYF.

V is TRBV5-1 and J is TRBJ2-3; 14 positions agree with TRBD2. Germline V lookup: CDR1 SGHRS, CDR2 YFSETQ. V was pared by 5 bases and J by 4 bases, with 9 bases of the junction left unmatched. The CDR3 is 17 residues long. The CDR3 nucleotides read TGCGCCAGCAGTTCCGGGACTAGCGGGGGAGTGGCAGATACGCAGTATTTT. Residues: CASSSGTSGGVADTQYF.